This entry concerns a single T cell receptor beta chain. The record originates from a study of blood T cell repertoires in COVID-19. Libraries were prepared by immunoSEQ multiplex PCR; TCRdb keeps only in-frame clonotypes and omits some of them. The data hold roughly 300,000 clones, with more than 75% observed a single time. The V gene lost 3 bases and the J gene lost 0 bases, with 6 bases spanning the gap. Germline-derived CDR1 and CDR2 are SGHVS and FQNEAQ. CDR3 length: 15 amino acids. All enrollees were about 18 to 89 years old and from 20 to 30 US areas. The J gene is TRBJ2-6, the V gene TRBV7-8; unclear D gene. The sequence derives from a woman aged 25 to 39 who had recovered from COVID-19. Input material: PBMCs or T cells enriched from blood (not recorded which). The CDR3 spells CASSLSVSGANVLTF. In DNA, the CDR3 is TGTGCCAGCAGCTTGTCAGTCTCTGGGGCCAACGTCCTGACTTTC.